The 22 T cell receptor beta chains in this list originate from one sample, sequenced in a study of T cell responses to AZD1222 COVID-19 vaccine. Repertoires were generated with immunoSEQ multiplex PCR, while TCRdb's copy carries only in-frame clones and drops some. The sample carries 75,000 to 85,000 clones, about nine tenths recorded once. Sequencing used peripheral blood, obtained on day 0 of AZD1222 vaccination. Receptors were obtained from an adult in good health.

V and J are TRBV28 and TRBJ1-5, with D uncertain. CDR1 is MDHEN, CDR2 SYDVKM, per germline. Between the trimmed V and J ends, which lost 8 bases and 0 bases, there was a span of 17 bases. The CDR3 is 16 residues long. CDR3 in DNA: TGTGCCAGCTCAAAGATCCAGGCTTATAGCAATCAGCCCCAGCATTTT. As protein: CASSKIQAYSNQPQHF.

The chain couples TRBV29-1 to TRBJ2-7, with 7 nucleotides matching TRBD2. V was clipped by 3 bases and J by 2 bases; unmatched bases: 7. The CDR3 has 14 residues. Germline CDR1 and CDR2: SQVTM and ANQGSEA. This CDR3 is CSVESSGMPYEQYF. CDR3 sequence (DNA): TGCAGCGTTGAGTCTAGCGGAATGCCCTACGAGCAGTACTTC.

The table lists this clone with a count of one. Germline and junction disagree at one end, which may indicate a read error. This sequence joins TRBV30 and TRBJ1-1; D is ambiguous. CDR1 and CDR2 from the germline V gene are GTSNPN and SVGIG (reference sequence). The CDR3 totals 13 residues. The CDR3 spells CASSGPLNSEAFF. CDR3 DNA sequence: TGTGCCTCTTCGGGCCCTTTGAACTCTGAAGCTTTCTTT.

The genes are TRBV9 and TRBJ2-1; maybe TRBD1 (6 bases). The germline V gene encodes CDR1 SGDLS and CDR2 YYNGEE. The CDR3 spans 17 residues. V lost 3 bases to trimming and J lost 0 bases, with 16 bases between them. CDR3 residues: CASSAVKGRGSYNEQFF. Here the CDR3 DNA reads TGTGCCAGCAGCGCAGTTAAGGGCAGGGGCTCCTACAATGAGCAGTTCTTC.

The rearrangement uses TRBV2 and TRBJ1-5; D is perhaps TRBD1 (6 bases). V was trimmed by 8 bases and J by 5 bases, leaving 13 bases between them. CDR1 is SNHLY, CDR2 FYNNEI, per germline. CDR3 length equals 13 residues. CDR3 loop: CASSGGLYQPQHF. In nucleotides, the CDR3 is TGTGCCAGCTCGGGGGGCCTCTATCAGCCCCAGCATTTT.

This clone is medium-sized in the sample. The V gene is TRBV2, the J gene TRBJ1-6; 9 bases are a match to TRBD1. The CDR3 is made up of 15 amino acids. Germline V CDR1 and CDR2: SNHLY, FYNNEI. With V trimmed by 7 bases and J by 7 bases, 8 bases remained unmatched. Written as DNA, the CDR3 is TGTGCCAGCACCATATTCGACAGGGGGAATTCACCCCTCCACTTT. Translated, it gives CASTIFDRGNSPLHF.

The chain has TRBV6-2 or TRBV6-3 and TRBJ2-7; TRBD2 is a possible D gene (6 bases). Germline loops: CDR1 MNHEY, CDR2 SVGEGT. CDR3 size: 12 residues. The V end was cut by 5 bases, the J end by 3 bases, with 8 bases between. This chain's CDR3 is CASSPGDYEQYF. The CDR3 DNA reads TGTGCCAGCAGTCCGGGAGACTACGAGCAGTACTTC.

The chain recombines TRBV6-5 with TRBJ2-3; D call uncertain. The CDR3 contains 11 residues. Germline V gene lookup returns CDR1 MNHEY and CDR2 SVGAGI. V dropped 8 bases and J dropped 4 bases, with 7 bases sitting between them. CDR3 coding DNA: TGTGCCAGCGTTCGGGCAGATACGCAGTATTTT. Protein sequence: CASVRADTQYF.

This chain uses TRBV18 with TRBJ1-1, with TRBD1 as a possible D gene (5 bases). V was cut by 5 bases and J by 0 bases, with 16 bases left in between. Per germline, CDR1 KGHSH and CDR2 LQKENI. The CDR3 totals 16 residues. The CDR3 reads CASSVATGGMNTEAFF. DNA of the CDR3: TGTGCCAGCTCAGTGGCGACGGGGGGGATGAACACTGAAGCTTTCTTT.

This chain links TRBV3-1 (or the pseudogene TRBV3-2) with TRBJ1-2; the D gene is possibly TRBD1 (5 bases). Germline lookup yields CDR1 LGHDT and CDR2 YNNKEL (reference sequence). The CDR3 has 14 residues. V was clipped by 5 bases and J by 4 bases, with 14 bases between them. The CDR3 protein is CASSSVTAIYGYTF. CDR3 nucleotide sequence: TGTGCCAGCAGCTCAGTGACAGCTATCTATGGCTACACCTTC.

CDR3 DNA sequence: TGTGCCAGCAGCCAAGAGCCAGCCGGAGGTGGAGATACGCAGTATTTT. It yields the protein CASSQEPAGGGDTQYF. The chain couples TRBV3-1 (or the pseudogene TRBV3-2) to TRBJ2-3, with D tentatively TRBD2 (5 bases). The CDR3 length is 16 residues. The V gene's germline CDR1 is LGHDT and CDR2 YNNKEL (reference sequence). V lost 0 bases to trimming and J lost 5 bases, with 15 bases between them.

The chain links TRBV28 to TRBJ1-3; maybe TRBD1 (5 bases). Per germline, CDR1 MDHEN and CDR2 SYDVKM. Deletions cut 4 bases from V and 4 bases from J, with 11 bases between. CDR3 length: 14 residues. The CDR3 region has the DNA TGTGCCAGCAGTTCCTTGGGGGTAGGAAACACCATATATTTT. Translated, it gives CASSSLGVGNTIYF.

The chain recombines TRBV19 with TRBJ2-5; possible D gene TRBD2, 5 bases. The V end lost 0 bases, the J end lost 3 bases, and 14 bases lay between the germline ends. Germline V gene data show CDR1 as LNHDA and CDR2 as SQIVND (reference sequence). The CDR3 contains 16 residues. DNA for the CDR3: TGTGCCAGTAGTATAGAGGTTAGAGGGCCCGAAGAGACCCAGTACTTC. Translation gives CASSIEVRGPEETQYF.

This sequence joins TRBV10-2 and TRBJ2-7; TRBD1 is a possible D gene (5 bases). Germline-derived CDR1 and CDR2 are WSHSY and SAAADI. V was trimmed by 10 bases and J by 2 bases, leaving 15 bases between them. The CDR3 loop spans 13 amino acids. The chain's CDR3 is CATQGARAYEQYF. The CDR3 nucleotides read TGCGCCACCCAAGGGGCTAGAGCCTACGAGCAGTACTTC.

The chain combines TRBV5-1 with TRBJ1-1, with 12 bases identical to TRBD1. J gave up 7 bases and V 4 bases, and 5 bases lay outside the gene matches. In germline, CDR1 is SGHRS, CDR2 YFSETQ. The length of the CDR3 is 14 residues. The CDR3 nucleotides are TGCGCCAGCAGCCCGGGGACAGGGGGCGTTGAAGCTTTCTTT. This gives the protein CASSPGTGGVEAFF.

The gene calls are TRBV5-1 and TRBJ2-3; D is unclear. The CDR3 has 12 residues. Trimming took off 5 bases at V and 1 base at J, with 5 bases between the two ends. The germline CDR1 and CDR2 sequences are SGHRS and YFSETQ. The CDR3, as DNA: TGCGCCAGCAGTGGGGGCACAGATACGCAGTATTTT. Its translation: CASSGGTDTQYF.

V and J are TRBV5-8 and TRBJ1-6; D remains ambiguous. V lost 0 bases to trimming and J lost 7 bases, with 11 bases between them. CDR3 length: 15 residues. Germline assignment: CDR1 SGHTS and CDR2 YDEGEE. The chain's CDR3 is CASSLEVARNSPLHF. As DNA, the CDR3 is TGTGCCAGCAGCTTGGAAGTGGCAAGGAATTCACCCCTCCACTTT.

The chain employs TRBV15 and TRBJ1-3, with D maybe TRBD1 (6 bases). CDR1 LNHNV and CDR2 YYDKDF come from the germline V gene (reference sequence). V lost 2 bases to trimming and J lost 0 bases, with 11 bases between them. The CDR3 contains 16 residues. Written as DNA, the CDR3 is TGTGCCACCAGCAGACCAGCGGACAGCTCTGGAAACACCATATATTTT. Its protein is CATSRPADSSGNTIYF.

This rearrangement joins TRBV27 to TRBJ1-4; no definite D call. Germline lookup yields CDR1 MNHEY and CDR2 SMNVEV (reference sequence). The CDR3 runs 15 residues. Deletions cut 6 bases from V and 2 bases from J, with 13 bases between. The CDR3 coding sequence is TGTGCCAGCAGGACACAAGGGATCACTAATGAAAAACTGTTTTTT. It codes for CASRTQGITNEKLFF.

The gene calls are TRBV5-6 and TRBJ2-3, with TRBD2 identical over 11 bases. Germline V CDR1 and CDR2: SGHDT, YYEEEE. The CDR3 runs 14 residues. V shed 4 bases, J shed 6 bases, and the junction held 4 bases outside the gene matches. For the CDR3, the DNA is TGTGCCAGCAGCCTCGGGACTAGCGGTGATACGCAGTATTTT. Protein: CASSLGTSGDTQYF.

This chain links TRBV27 with TRBJ2-2, with TRBD1 as a possible D gene (5 bases). Germline V CDR1 and CDR2: MNHEY, SMNVEV (reference sequence). Trimming left V 5 bases short and J 2 bases short, with 15 bases between. This CDR3 spans 16 amino acids. This chain's CDR3 is CASSQGAVSNTGELFF. CDR3 nucleotide sequence: TGTGCCAGCAGTCAAGGGGCTGTCAGCAACACCGGGGAGCTGTTTTTT.

The gene calls are TRBV5-6 and TRBJ1-1; TRBD1 matches at 7 bases. The J segment lost 1 base and the V segment lost 4 bases, leaving 4 bases of the junction unmatched. The germline V gene has CDR1 SGHDT and CDR2 YYEEEE. This CDR3 is 14 amino acids long. The CDR3 is CASSPRDRNTEAFF. As DNA, the CDR3 is TGTGCCAGCAGCCCCCGGGACAGGAACACTGAAGCTTTCTTT.